These 19 T cell receptor beta chains originate from one sample sequenced in a study of cytomegalovirus exposure and HLA in healthy donors. The PCR contained 60 Vbeta and 13 Jbeta primers. Here immunoSEQ multiplex PCR was the method, and the copy in TCRdb shows in-frame clones only, minus some. The sample holds some 130,000 clones, 75% seen once. The specimen sequenced was PBMCs. The receptor set was obtained from a man aged 30 to 45 in good health and CMV-seronegative.

This chain joins TRBV18 and TRBJ2-1, with 8 bases fitting TRBD1. V lost 3 bases to trimming and J lost 7 bases; unmatched junction nucleotides: 8. Germline V lookup: CDR1 KGHSH, CDR2 LQKENI. CDR3 length: 15 amino acids. CDR3 protein: CASSPSRQGANEQFF. The CDR3 DNA reads as TGTGCCAGCTCACCTTCCCGCCAGGGGGCGAATGAGCAGTTCTTC.

V usage is TRBV14 and J usage is TRBJ1-2, with TRBD1 identical over 7 bases. V gave up 10 bases and J gave up 4 bases; unmatched junction bases: 6. This CDR3 comprises 12 residues. Germline V gene data show CDR1 as SGHDN and CDR2 as FVKESK. The DNA for the CDR3 is TGTGCCACGAGACAGGGCGGCTATGGCTACACCTTC. Its protein product is CATRQGGYGYTF.

This clone was detected only once. The chain's CDR3 is CASSLEAGGTGELFF. CDR3 DNA sequence: TGTGCCAGCAGCTTAGAGGCAGGGGGCACCGGGGAGCTGTTTTTT. The chain combines TRBV11-3 with TRBJ2-2; 7 bases are shared with TRBD1. Looked up from germline, CDR1 is SGHNT and CDR2 is YENEEA. The CDR3 runs to 15 residues. Trimming cost V 0 bases and J 4 bases; bases outside gene matches: 2.

This chain connects TRBV6-5 to TRBJ1-2; TRBD1 agrees at 7 bases. The CDR3 is made up of 11 amino acids. Germline V CDR1 and CDR2: MNHEY, SVGAGI. The V segment lost 7 bases and the J segment 11 bases; nucleotides outside the gene matches: 7. CDR3 nucleotides: TGTGCCAGCACCCAAGGGACAGAGTACACCTTC. This translates into CASTQGTEYTF.

This chain links TRBV5-1 with TRBJ2-3; tentatively, D is TRBD1 (5 bases). Germline V CDR1 and CDR2: SGHRS, YFSETQ. Trimming stripped 4 bases from V and 0 bases from J, with 12 bases between. The CDR3 contains 15 residues. The CDR3: CASSDQGPSTDTQYF. Written as DNA, the CDR3 is TGCGCCAGCAGCGATCAGGGCCCTAGCACAGATACGCAGTATTTT.

The CDR3 nucleotides are TGTGCCAGCAGCGCGGACAGCTCTAACTATGGCTACACCTTC. Translating it yields CASSADSSNYGYTF. This rearrangement joins TRBV9 to TRBJ1-2; tentative D call: TRBD1 (6 bases). CDR1 and CDR2 from the germline V gene are SGDLS and YYNGEE. This CDR3 region has 14 residues. Trimming left V 3 bases short and J 0 bases short, with 9 bases between.

The chain has TRBV28 and TRBJ2-1; 12 bases fit TRBD2. The CDR3 totals 19 residues. V trimming: 2 bases; J trimming: 0 bases; junction bases outside the gene matches: 8. Germline-derived CDR1 and CDR2 are MDHEN and SYDVKM. In DNA form, the CDR3 reads TGTGCCAGCAGTTTAGGTGGACTAGCGGGGTGGAGCTCCTACAATGAGCAGTTCTTC. This translates into CASSLGGLAGWSSYNEQFF.

The gene calls are TRBV27 and TRBJ2-7; maybe TRBD1 (5 bases). Germline CDR1 and CDR2: MNHEY and SMNVEV (reference sequence). The CDR3 consists of 15 residues. V shed 4 bases and J shed 5 bases, with 18 bases lying between them. CDR3 nucleotides: TGTGCCAGCAGTTCCCCCTCCAGGGAAGAGCACGAGCAGTACTTC. Amino acid sequence: CASSSPSREEHEQYF.

The chain employs TRBV7-9 and TRBJ2-5; tentative D call: TRBD1 (6 bases). V was pared by 4 bases and J by 4 bases, with 13 bases between. The germline gives CDR1 SEHNR, CDR2 FQNEAQ (reference sequence). The CDR3 length is 14 residues. The CDR3 DNA follows: TGTGCCAGCAGCTCGGCAGGGGTCAGAGAGACCCAGTACTTC. Translation: CASSSAGVRETQYF.

The chain combines TRBV18 with TRBJ1-3, with 7 bases lining up with TRBD1. CDR1 is KGHSH and CDR2 is LQKENI in the germline V gene. The CDR3 length is 16 residues. J gave up 1 base and V 3 bases, and 6 bases lay outside the gene matches. The CDR3 here is CASSPAGQVSGNTIYF. In nucleotides, the CDR3 is TGTGCCAGCTCACCGGCAGGACAGGTTTCTGGAAACACCATATATTTT.

The rearrangement joins TRBV11-3 to TRBJ2-5, with TRBD1 matching 10 bases. With 4 bases clipped from V and 4 bases from J, the junction kept 6 bases outside the gene matches. The CDR3 is 15 amino acids. CDR1 SGHNT and CDR2 YENEEA come from the germline V gene. The CDR3 sequence is CASSYGTGEIETQYF. DNA of the CDR3: TGTGCCAGCAGCTACGGGACAGGGGAAATAGAGACCCAGTACTTC.

This chain links TRBV5-4 with TRBJ1-2; D is unclear. The V gene's germline CDR1 is SGHNT and CDR2 YYREEE (reference sequence). CDR3 size: 11 residues. The V and J ends lost 4 bases and 6 bases respectively, with 7 bases between them. CDR3 region: CASSGRHGYTF. The CDR3 region has the DNA TGTGCCAGCAGCGGCAGGCATGGCTACACCTTC.

This CDR3 reads CASRLGQGLYGYTF. DNA for the CDR3: TGTGCCAGCAGACTAGGACAGGGCCTGTATGGCTACACCTTC. The J gene is TRBJ1-2, the V gene TRBV6-5; 8 bases fit TRBD1. This CDR3 is built from 14 residues. CDR1 and CDR2 from the germline V gene are MNHEY and SVGAGI. J gave up 5 bases and V 6 bases, and 8 bases lay outside the gene matches.

The chain joins TRBV30 to TRBJ1-1; 7 nucleotides match TRBD1. CDR3 length equals 17 residues. Germline assignment: CDR1 GTSNPN and CDR2 SVGIG (reference sequence). V was pared by 1 base and J by 3 bases, with 14 bases of the junction left unmatched. CDR3 region: CAWSGGSRARGDTEAFF. In DNA, the CDR3 is TGTGCCTGGAGTGGGGGATCTCGCGCCAGGGGGGACACTGAAGCTTTCTTT.

The CDR3 sequence is CASSLRQANTGELFF. The CDR3, as DNA: TGCGCCAGCAGTCTGCGACAGGCCAACACCGGGGAGCTGTTTTTT. The chain is built from TRBV5-1 and TRBJ2-2, with D perhaps TRBD1 (6 bases). The length of the CDR3 is 15 residues. V was pared by 5 bases and J by 2 bases, with 13 bases between. CDR1 and CDR2 (germline): SGHRS, YFSETQ.

The CDR3 reads CASSPRDRMGNTEAFF. CDR3 bases: TGTGCCAGCAGCCCGAGGGACAGGATGGGGAACACTGAAGCTTTCTTT. The J gene is TRBJ1-1, the V gene TRBV13; 8 positions match TRBD1. The CDR3 runs to 16 residues. Germline V CDR1 and CDR2: PRHDT, FYEKMQ (reference sequence). V was clipped by 5 bases and J by 1 base; unmatched bases: 9.

V is TRBV28 and J is TRBJ1-2; a weak D match, TRBD1 (5 bases). The CDR3 covers 12 residues. CDR1 is MDHEN and CDR2 is SYDVKM in the germline V gene. Trimming left V 5 bases short and J 4 bases short, with 8 bases between. CDR3 nucleotides: TGTGCCAGCAGTCAAGACAGCTATGGCTACACCTTC. It codes for CASSQDSYGYTF.

This clone was seen a handful of times. CDR3 nucleotides: TGTGCCACTACACAGGGTAGGACTGAAGCTTTCTTT. Encoded protein: CATTQGRTEAFF. This chain joins TRBV5-4 and TRBJ1-1; maybe TRBD1 (6 bases). The CDR3 runs 12 residues. Deletions cut 9 bases from V and 5 bases from J, with 14 bases between. Germline CDR1 is SGHNT and CDR2 is YYREEE (reference sequence).

This chain connects TRBV6-6 to TRBJ2-5, with D possibly matching TRBD2 (5 bases). The CDR3 spans 16 residues. With 7 bases removed from V and 6 bases from J, the gap between germline ends came to 24 bases. The germline V gene encodes CDR1 MNHNY and CDR2 SVGAGI (reference sequence). This CDR3 reads CASTGALGLSLKTQYF. The CDR3 bases are TGTGCCAGCACCGGAGCCCTAGGACTCTCTTTAAAGACCCAGTACTTC.